The 25 T cell receptor beta chains reported below all come from one sample, sequenced in a study of preoperative IRX-2 immunotherapy in early breast cancer. Treatment denoted: preoperative locoregional IRX-2 cytokine immunotherapy. The table came from immunoSEQ multiplex PCR; TCRdb's copy has only in-frame clones and leaves some out. Altogether several thousand clones are present, 80% being singletons, with the ten largest covering roughly 15%. Material: tumor tissue, obtained after IRX-2 immunotherapy. These receptors were taken from a human donor with breast cancer.

The chain is built from TRBV7-6 and TRBJ1-4; D possibly corresponds to TRBD1 (6 bases). The CDR3 is made up of 14 amino acids. Germline CDR1 and CDR2: SGHVS and FNYEAQ. The V gene lost 6 bases and the J gene lost 0 bases, with 8 bases spanning the gap. The CDR3: CASSYRATNEKLFF. The CDR3 DNA is TGTGCCAGCAGTTACAGGGCAACTAATGAAAAACTGTTTTTT.

J is TRBJ2-7 and V is TRBV6-4, with D possibly matching TRBD2 (5 bases). The CDR3 runs 18 residues. Germline CDR1 reads MRHNA; CDR2 reads SNTAGT. Trimming shortened V by 3 bases and J by 0 bases, and 21 bases separated the two germline ends. CDR3 protein: CASSEAVFMFRNSYEQYF. CDR3 bases: TGTGCCAGCAGTGAAGCGGTCTTCATGTTCAGGAACTCCTACGAGCAGTACTTC.

The V gene is TRBV6-8, the J gene TRBJ2-7; D unresolved. CDR3 length equals 13 residues. The germline CDR1 and CDR2 sequences are MNHGY and SAAAGT. Trimming left V 3 bases short and J 0 bases short, with 6 bases between. In DNA, the CDR3 is TGTGCCAGCAGTTATGAAGGCTCCTACGAGCAGTACTTC. It encodes CASSYEGSYEQYF.

This chain connects TRBV11-3 to TRBJ1-4, with D perhaps TRBD1 (6 bases). Germline CDR1 reads SGHNT; CDR2 reads YENEEA. The CDR3 spans 15 residues. V lost 5 bases and J lost 7, with 17 bases in between. The CDR3 nucleotides are TGTGCCAGCAGCGATCCGGGACAAGGGCTTGAAAAACTGTTTTTT. Its translation: CASSDPGQGLEKLFF. Filled out from reference TRBV11-3 and TRBJ1-4, the complete variable domain reads EAGVVQSPRYKIIEKKQPVAFWCNPISGHNTLYWYLQNLGQGPELLIRYENEEAVDDSQLPKDRFSAERLKGVDSTLKIQPAELGDSAVYLCASSDPGQGLEKLFFGSGTQLSVL.

J is TRBJ1-3 and V is TRBV28; D remains unclear. This CDR3 region has 17 residues. CDR1 and CDR2 from the germline V gene are MDHEN and SYDVKM. Trimming stripped 3 bases from V and 4 bases from J, with 19 bases between. The chain's CDR3 is CASSFLQRRSSGNTIYF. The CDR3 coding sequence is TGTGCCAGCAGTTTTCTTCAGAGGAGGTCGTCAGGAAACACCATATATTTT.

The chain combines TRBV23-1 with TRBJ2-5; possibly TRBD1 for D (5 bases). TRBV23-1 belongs to the ORF category, with a function that is uncertain. The CDR3 has 16 amino acids. V shed 0 bases and J shed 2 bases, with 13 bases lying between them. CDR3 in DNA: TGCGCCAGCAGTCAATCGGGGCAGAATAAACAAGAGACCCAGTACTTC. This encodes CASSQSGQNKQETQYF.

The V gene is TRBV6-8, the J gene TRBJ1-1, with 7 bases lining up with TRBD1. The CDR3 is made up of 22 amino acids. Germline V gene data show CDR1 as MNHGY and CDR2 as SAAAGT. Losses at the gene ends were 6 bases for V and 1 base for J; bases not matched to a gene: 29. The DNA of the CDR3 is TGTGCCAGCAGCCCACCGAAACAGGGGCCAGCACGACCTCCTTTTGGGAACACTGAAGCTTTCTTT. This gives the protein CASSPPKQGPARPPFGNTEAFF.

This sequence joins TRBV5-1 and TRBJ2-7; possibly TRBD1 for D (7 bases). The length of the CDR3 is 14 residues. Trimming took off 4 bases at V and 6 bases at J, with 17 bases between the two ends. From germline, CDR1 is SGHRS and CDR2 YFSETQ. The CDR3, as DNA: TGCGCCAGCAGCAACATAGCAGGGGGAGGCGAGCAGTACTTC. Amino acid sequence: CASSNIAGGGEQYF.

The rearrangement joins TRBV9 to TRBJ1-1, with TRBD1 as a possible D gene (5 bases). Germline-derived CDR1 and CDR2 are SGDLS and YYNGEE. Trimming took off 7 bases at V and 1 base at J, with 14 bases between the two ends. This CDR3 is 14 amino acids long. The DNA of the CDR3 is TGTGCCAGCCGACGGAGGGGAGGGAACACTGAAGCTTTCTTT. This sequence encodes CASRRRGGNTEAFF.

This clone has only a few counts. The chain joins TRBV11-3 to TRBJ2-4; D is ambiguous. Trimming shortened V by 1 base and J by 6 bases, and 13 bases separated the two germline ends. Germline-derived CDR1 and CDR2 are SGHNT and YENEEA. This CDR3 comprises 15 residues. In DNA form, the CDR3 reads TGTGCCAGCAGCTTAGGATCGGCTCCAGGAAACATTCAGTACTTC. It specifies CASSLGSAPGNIQYF. Full variable domain (outside the CDR3, taken from reference TRBV11-3 and TRBJ2-4): EAGVVQSPRYKIIEKKQPVAFWCNPISGHNTLYWYLQNLGQGPELLIRYENEEAVDDSQLPKDRFSAERLKGVDSTLKIQPAELGDSAVYLCASSLGSAPGNIQYFGAGTRLSVL.

J is TRBJ2-2 and V is TRBV5-1, with D possibly being TRBD2 (6 bases). Trimming cost V 3 bases and J 0 bases, with 9 bases left between them. This CDR3 is 15 amino acids long. Germline values: CDR1 SGHRS, CDR2 YFSETQ. The CDR3 DNA follows: TGCGCCAGCAGCTCCGGGACTCCGAACACCGGGGAGCTGTTTTTT. It yields the protein CASSSGTPNTGELFF.

The chain employs TRBV6-4 and TRBJ1-2, with unresolved D. The germline V and J ends were trimmed by 11 bases and 3 bases, with 16 bases remaining between them. Germline V lookup: CDR1 MRHNA, CDR2 SNTAGT. The CDR3 has 13 residues. The DNA for the CDR3 is TGTGCCCTACTGGGCAGCGACCACTATGGCTACACCTTC. Residues: CALLGSDHYGYTF.

The CDR3 DNA reads TGTGCCCTGTCCCTTGGGGGCCGGGTAGATACGCAGTATTTT. It yields the protein CALSLGGRVDTQYF. The J gene is TRBJ2-3, the V gene TRBV12-2; no DNA check was done on the table's D call, TRBD1. TRBV12-2 is marked as a pseudogene. CDR3 length: 14 amino acids.

This clone was observed a handful of times. The chain is built from TRBV14 and TRBJ1-3; the D gene is possibly TRBD1 (5 bases). V was clipped by 5 bases and J by 0 bases, with 8 bases between them. CDR1 SGHDN and CDR2 FVKESK come from the germline V gene. There are 14 residues in the CDR3. CDR3 DNA sequence: TGTGCCAGCAGCTCCGACAGCTCTGGAAACACCATATATTTT. It codes for CASSSDSSGNTIYF.

This clone appeared once. This rearrangement joins TRBV29-1 to TRBJ1-5; D not certain. Trimming took 6 bases from V and 2 from J, leaving 11 bases between them. Germline loops: CDR1 SQVTM, CDR2 ANQGSEA. CDR3 length: 13 amino acids. CDR3 protein: CSVLPAGNQPQHF. CDR3 in DNA: TGCAGCGTCCTCCCTGCCGGCAATCAGCCCCAGCATTTT.

J is TRBJ1-5 and V is TRBV28; D gene unclear. The CDR3 spans 12 residues. Germline CDR1 is MDHEN and CDR2 is SYDVKM. Between the trimmed V and J ends, which lost 6 bases and 4 bases, there was a span of 7 bases. The CDR3 DNA reads as TGTGCCAGCAGACAGACAAATCAGCCCCAGCATTTT. This encodes CASRQTNQPQHF.

This clone was seen just once. The chain employs TRBV28 and TRBJ2-1; D may be TRBD1 (6 bases). The CDR3 totals 16 residues. The germline V gene has CDR1 MDHEN and CDR2 SYDVKM. V was shortened by 5 bases and J by 4 bases, with 18 bases between the two germline ends. The CDR3 sequence is CASSLTGQGSYNEQFF. CDR3 coding DNA: TGTGCCAGCAGTCTGACGGGGCAGGGGTCATACAATGAGCAGTTCTTC.

This chain links TRBV6-8 with TRBJ1-3; D might be TRBD1 (6 bases). This CDR3 region has 15 residues. The V end lost 6 bases, the J end lost 1 base, and 13 bases lay between the germline ends. From germline, CDR1 is MNHGY and CDR2 SAAAGT. The CDR3 sequence: CASRTQGYSGNTIYF. In DNA form, the CDR3 reads TGTGCCAGCAGAACACAGGGATATTCTGGAAACACCATATATTTT.

The CDR3 sequence is CAIASGDSMGKTQYF. The CDR3 bases are TGTGCCATCGCCAGCGGAGATTCAATGGGGAAGACCCAGTACTTC. This chain connects TRBV6-8 to TRBJ2-5; possibly TRBD2 for D (5 bases). The V gene's germline CDR1 is MNHGY and CDR2 SAAAGT. V was shortened by 10 bases and J by 6 bases, with 24 bases between the two germline ends. The CDR3 runs to 15 residues.

The J gene is TRBJ1-4, the V gene TRBV28; D not certain. The ends were cut back, 5 bases at V and 8 bases at J, with 12 bases in the middle. Per germline, CDR1 MDHEN and CDR2 SYDVKM. This CDR3 comprises 13 residues. CDR3: CASSIAFEEKLFF. CDR3 DNA sequence: TGTGCCAGCAGTATCGCATTTGAGGAAAAACTGTTTTTT.

The chain employs TRBV15 and TRBJ2-7, with 10 bases fitting TRBD1. Germline-derived CDR1 and CDR2 are LNHNV and YYDKDF (reference sequence). The CDR3 sequence is 15 residues long. Trimming cost V 3 bases and J 0 bases; bases outside gene matches: 2. As DNA, the CDR3 is TGTGCCACCAGCAGCGGGACAGGGGCCTCCTACGAGCAGTACTTC. Translated: CATSSGTGASYEQYF.

This clone has just a few counts. V usage is TRBV6-8 and J usage is TRBJ2-1, with a weak D call TRBD2 (6 bases). The ends were cut back, 1 base at V and 8 bases at J, with 15 bases in the middle. This CDR3 region has 15 residues. Germline lookup yields CDR1 MNHGY and CDR2 SAAAGT. The CDR3 protein is CASSYLTREIDEQFF. The CDR3 DNA follows: TGTGCCAGCAGTTACTTGACTAGAGAGATCGATGAGCAGTTCTTC.

This chain uses TRBV23-1 with TRBJ1-4; D remains unclear. TRBV23-1 is reported as an ORF; its role is uncertain. The CDR3 consists of 13 residues. Trimming stripped 6 bases from V and 8 bases from J, with 13 bases between. The CDR3 here is CASSPPEGEKLFF. CDR3 DNA sequence: TGCGCCAGCAGCCCCCCGGAGGGCGAAAAACTGTTTTTT.

This clone was detected once. J is TRBJ2-5 and V is TRBV6-8; 9 bases match TRBD2. The CDR3 covers 16 residues. CDR1 is MNHGY and CDR2 is SAAAGT in the germline V gene. J was trimmed by 2 bases and V by 2 bases; bases with no gene match: 6. The CDR3 sequence: CASSYRTAGGQETQYF. Here the CDR3 DNA reads TGTGCCAGCAGTTACAGAACAGCGGGGGGACAAGAGACCCAGTACTTC.

This chain connects TRBV6-8 to TRBJ1-6; no clear D gene. CDR1 and CDR2 (germline): MNHGY, SAAAGT. Deletions cut 6 bases from V and 0 bases from J, with 12 bases between. This CDR3 has 16 residues. The CDR3 protein is CASRADLSSYNSPLHF. The CDR3 DNA reads TGTGCCAGCAGAGCAGATCTTAGCTCCTATAATTCACCCCTCCACTTT.